The 19 T cell receptor beta chains listed next were all sequenced from one sample in a study of blood T cell repertoires in COVID-19 (TCRdb year 2020). The library was made by the immunoSEQ multiplex PCR assay. TCRdb provides this immuneACCESS table in a form limited to in-frame rearrangements. Some clones are lacking; in checked studies, under half of them reflect an unresolved V gene, and why the rest are absent is not known. Present in this sample are under 200,000 clones, approximately 87% of which were seen just once. The top ten clones comprise around 2.7% of the sample. The specimen sequenced was peripheral blood. Receptors were obtained from a man aged 35 to 55 with active or convalescent COVID-19.

The chain recombines TRBV5-1 with TRBJ2-3; tentatively, D is TRBD1 (5 bases). Germline-derived CDR1 and CDR2 are SGHRS and YFSETQ. The V end lost 0 bases, the J end lost 3 bases, and 8 bases lay between the germline ends. The CDR3 has 14 amino acids. The CDR3 DNA reads TGCGCCAGCAGCTTGGGGGGCTTGACAGATACGCAGTATTTT. Protein sequence: CASSLGGLTDTQYF.

This chain uses TRBV4-2 with TRBJ2-2; 7 bases fit TRBD1. Germline V lookup: CDR1 LGHNA, CDR2 YNFKEQ. V lost 0 bases, J lost 1 base, and 2 bases stayed unmatched. The CDR3 consists of 16 residues. Written as DNA, the CDR3 is TGTGCCAGCAGCCAAGATAGACAGGGGAACACCGGGGAGCTGTTTTTT. Translated: CASSQDRQGNTGELFF.

This clone appeared a few times. The V call is TRBV23-1, the J call TRBJ1-2; 7 bases align to TRBD1. TRBV23-1 is filed as an ORF, its function uncertain. The CDR3 contains 15 residues. The junction had 8 bases not matched to a gene; V was cut back by 4 bases and J by 3 bases. CDR3 protein: CASSLRDSRDYGYTF. As DNA, the CDR3 is TGCGCCAGCAGTCTCCGGGACAGTAGAGACTATGGCTACACCTTC.

A single count supports this clone. This sequence joins TRBV7-9 and TRBJ2-2; the D gene is possibly TRBD2 (6 bases). CDR3 length equals 15 residues. Germline V gene data show CDR1 as SEHNR and CDR2 as FQNEAQ (reference sequence). V was clipped by 3 bases and J by 6 bases, with 14 bases between them. The CDR3 loop is CASSFGSVEAGELFF. CDR3 nucleotide sequence: TGTGCCAGCAGCTTCGGGAGTGTGGAGGCCGGGGAGCTGTTTTTT. The full variable domain, with the rest looked up from reference TRBV7-9 and TRBJ2-2, is DTGVSQNPRHKITKRGQNVTFRCDPISEHNRLYWYRQTLGQGPEFLTYFQNEAQLEKSRLLSDRFSAERPKGSFSTLEIQRTEQGDSAMYLCASSFGSVEAGELFFGEGSRLTVL.

The chain uses TRBV5-1 and TRBJ2-5; D is uncertain. V shed 5 bases and J shed 4 bases, with 12 bases lying between them. This CDR3 contains 13 residues. Germline V gives CDR1 SGHRS, CDR2 YFSETQ. CDR3 in DNA: TGCGCCAGCAGGCACTCAAGAGGAGAGACCCAGTACTTC. It is translated as CASRHSRGETQYF.

Regarding this clone: The germline gene is not matched at one end of the junction; a read error may be the cause. V gene TRBV4-1 combines with J gene TRBJ1-1; 8 bases are shared with TRBD1. Germline V gene data show CDR1 as MGHRA and CDR2 as YSYEKL. The CDR3 extends over 16 amino acids. The CDR3 region has the DNA TGCGCCAGCAGCCTCGTACCGGGACAGGCCTTTACTGGAGCTTTCTTT. It specifies CASSLVPGQAFTGAFF.

Written as DNA, the CDR3 is TGCAGCGCCCGGGACAGGGACCACGAGCAGTACTTC. Protein sequence: CSARDRDHEQYF. This chain connects TRBV29-1 to TRBJ2-7; 9 positions match TRBD1. The CDR3 covers 12 residues. The V segment lost 7 bases and the J segment 5 bases; nucleotides outside the gene matches: 6. CDR1 is SQVTM, CDR2 ANQGSEA, per germline.

The genes are TRBV6-5 and TRBJ2-3, with D possibly matching TRBD1 (6 bases). V was trimmed by 4 bases and J by 2 bases, leaving 10 bases between them. CDR1 MNHEY and CDR2 SVGAGI come from the germline V gene. The CDR3 covers 14 residues. The CDR3 spells CASSFRGFTDTQYF. DNA of the CDR3: TGTGCCAGCAGTTTCAGGGGTTTCACAGATACGCAGTATTTT.

This clone was counted once. This may arise from a read error, as a much more abundant clone is one base away. The chain employs TRBV9 and TRBJ1-1; D remains unclear. CDR3 size: 13 residues. Germline CDR1 reads SGDLS; CDR2 reads YYNGEE. V dropped 0 bases and J dropped 0 bases, with 3 bases sitting between them. CDR3 region: CASSVDMNTEAFF. In DNA form, the CDR3 reads TGTGCCAGCAGCGTAGATATGAACACTGAAGCTTTCTTT.

The genes are TRBV7-2 and TRBJ1-2, with unresolved D. The V gene's germline CDR1 is SGHTA and CDR2 FQGNSA. V lost 3 bases and J lost 4, with 15 bases in between. This CDR3 is built from 15 residues. In nucleotides, the CDR3 is TGTGCCAGCAGCTTGGGAGGGATTGTAGCCTATGGCTACACCTTC. Translating it yields CASSLGGIVAYGYTF.

The chain couples TRBV3-1 (or the pseudogene TRBV3-2) to TRBJ2-5; possibly TRBD1 for D (6 bases). V shed 4 bases and J shed 4 bases, with 16 bases lying between them. The CDR3 consists of 15 residues. Germline CDR1 is LGHDT and CDR2 is YNNKEL (reference sequence). The CDR3 loop reads CASSRVVGGVETQYF. CDR3 sequence (DNA): TGTGCCAGCAGCCGAGTGGTAGGGGGAGTAGAGACCCAGTACTTC.

The chain employs TRBV6-2 or TRBV6-3 and TRBJ1-1; D remains unclear. CDR1 MNHEY and CDR2 SVGEGT come from the germline V gene. The CDR3 is 13 residues long. The V gene lost 6 bases and the J gene lost 2 bases, with 10 bases spanning the gap. The CDR3 protein is CASSHFDNTEAFF. In DNA form, the CDR3 reads TGTGCCAGCAGCCACTTCGATAACACTGAAGCTTTCTTT.

The rearrangement links TRBV6-4 to TRBJ2-2; weak D call: TRBD2 (5 bases). Germline assignment: CDR1 MRHNA and CDR2 SNTAGT. The CDR3 runs 14 residues. Trimming left V 4 bases short and J 4 bases short, with 10 bases between. CDR3 amino acids: CASSVERSTGELFF. For the CDR3, the DNA is TGTGCCAGCAGTGTTGAGCGGAGCACCGGGGAGCTGTTTTTT.

The chain links TRBV5-8 to TRBJ1-2, with 7 bases fitting TRBD1. Germline V gene data show CDR1 as SGHTS and CDR2 as YDEGEE. V lost 2 bases to trimming and J lost 8 bases; unmatched junction nucleotides: 6. The CDR3 runs to 13 residues. CDR3 sequence: CASSLGTALGYTF. CDR3 DNA sequence: TGTGCCAGCAGCTTAGGGACAGCTCTCGGCTACACCTTC.

The V gene is TRBV20-1, the J gene TRBJ2-2, with D tentatively TRBD1 (5 bases). The CDR3 runs 11 residues. V was clipped by 6 bases and J by 7 bases, with 9 bases between them. Germline-derived CDR1 and CDR2 are DFQATT and SNEGSKA (reference sequence). The DNA of the CDR3 is TGCAGTGCCAGGGAAATCGGGGAGCTGTTTTTT. Its protein is CSAREIGELFF.

The chain combines TRBV15 with TRBJ1-4, with TRBD1 matching over 7 bases. The CDR3 loop spans 17 amino acids. After removal of 0 bases from V and 5 bases from J, the junction contained 9 bases not matched to a gene. CDR1 is LNHNV, CDR2 YYDKDF, per germline (reference sequence). The CDR3 coding sequence is TGTGCCACCAGCAGAGATAGAGGGGGCGGGCCCAATGAAAAACTGTTTTTT. Translation gives CATSRDRGGGPNEKLFF.

This clone has only one observation. This chain connects TRBV18 to TRBJ1-2; TRBD1 agrees at 8 bases. V lost 3 bases to trimming and J lost 8 bases; unmatched junction nucleotides: 5. The CDR3 runs to 13 residues. Looked up from germline, CDR1 is KGHSH and CDR2 is LQKENI. The CDR3 here is CASSPDRAGGYTF. CDR3 sequence (DNA): TGTGCCAGCTCACCGGACAGGGCGGGCGGCTACACCTTC.

CDR3 DNA: TGTGCCAGCAGCCTAGGACGGGGGGCGGGGAGTTCACCCCTCCACTTT. It codes for CASSLGRGAGSSPLHF. The chain combines TRBV3-1 (or the pseudogene TRBV3-2) with TRBJ1-6; perhaps TRBD1 as D (6 bases). V lost 4 bases and J 9 bases, leaving 19 bases between the germline ends. Germline assignment: CDR1 LGHDT and CDR2 YNNKEL (reference sequence). The CDR3 sequence is 16 residues long.

Comments on this clone: The same CDR3 also results from other DNA sequences found in this sample. The rearrangement uses TRBV27 and TRBJ2-7; 9 nucleotides align to TRBD1. V was clipped by 4 bases and J by 4 bases; unmatched bases: 5. The CDR3 runs to 14 residues. Germline values: CDR1 MNHEY, CDR2 SMNVEV (reference sequence). CDR3: CASSSGQGSYEQYF. CDR3 coding DNA: TGTGCCAGCAGTTCGGGACAGGGTAGTTACGAGCAGTACTTC.